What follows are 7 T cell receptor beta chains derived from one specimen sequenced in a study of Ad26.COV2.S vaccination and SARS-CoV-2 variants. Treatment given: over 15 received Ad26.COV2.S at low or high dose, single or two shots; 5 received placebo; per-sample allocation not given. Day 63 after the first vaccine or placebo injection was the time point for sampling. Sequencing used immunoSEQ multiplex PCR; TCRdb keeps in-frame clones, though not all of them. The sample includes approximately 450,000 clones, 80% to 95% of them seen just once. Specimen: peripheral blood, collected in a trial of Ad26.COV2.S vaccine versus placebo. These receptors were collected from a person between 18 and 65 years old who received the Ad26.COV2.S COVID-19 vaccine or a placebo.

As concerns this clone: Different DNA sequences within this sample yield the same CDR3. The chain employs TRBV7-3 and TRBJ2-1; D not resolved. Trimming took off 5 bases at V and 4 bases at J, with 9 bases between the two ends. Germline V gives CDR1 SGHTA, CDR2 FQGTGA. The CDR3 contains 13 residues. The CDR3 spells CASSPGTYNEQFF. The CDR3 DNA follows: TGTGCCAGCAGCCCGGGTACTTACAATGAGCAGTTCTTC.

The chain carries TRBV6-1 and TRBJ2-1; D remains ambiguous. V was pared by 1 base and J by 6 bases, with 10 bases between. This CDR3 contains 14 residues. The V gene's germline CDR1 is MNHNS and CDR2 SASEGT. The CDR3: CASSEVGSANEQFF. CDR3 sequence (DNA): TGTGCCAGCAGTGAAGTTGGGTCGGCCAATGAGCAGTTCTTC.

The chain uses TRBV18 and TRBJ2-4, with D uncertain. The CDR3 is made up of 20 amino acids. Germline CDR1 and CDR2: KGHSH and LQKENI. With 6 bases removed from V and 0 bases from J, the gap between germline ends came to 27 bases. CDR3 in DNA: TGTGCCAGCTCGCCTCAACCAAGGCGCGACATTATTCTAGCCAAAAACATTCAGTACTTC. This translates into CASSPQPRRDIILAKNIQYF.

The CDR3 protein is CASRNTLRPGVTGELFF. The CDR3 region has the DNA TGCGCCAGCAGGAACACACTTAGGCCAGGGGTGACCGGGGAGCTGTTTTTT. This rearrangement joins TRBV10-1 to TRBJ2-2; a possible D gene is TRBD1 (6 bases). The CDR3 extends over 17 amino acids. V gave up 6 bases and J gave up 5 bases, with 22 bases separating them. The germline CDR1 and CDR2 sequences are WNHNN and SYGVQD (reference sequence).

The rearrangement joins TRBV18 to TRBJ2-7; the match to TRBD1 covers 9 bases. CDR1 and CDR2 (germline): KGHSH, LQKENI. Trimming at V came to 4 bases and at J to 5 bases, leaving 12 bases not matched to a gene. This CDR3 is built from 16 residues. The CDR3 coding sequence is TGTGCCAGCTCACTGTCGGGACAGGGTATGGGGAACGAGCAGTACTTC. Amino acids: CASSLSGQGMGNEQYF.

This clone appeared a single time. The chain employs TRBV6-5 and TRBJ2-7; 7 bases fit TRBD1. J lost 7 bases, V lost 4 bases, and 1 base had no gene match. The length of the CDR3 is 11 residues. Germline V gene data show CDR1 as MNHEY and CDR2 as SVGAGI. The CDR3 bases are TGTGCCAGCAGTTTACAGGGGGAGCAGTACTTC. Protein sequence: CASSLQGEQYF.

CDR3 coding DNA: TGTGCCAGCAGTTTTGACCCGCCCCCCTCCTACGAGCAGTACTTC. It yields the protein CASSFDPPPSYEQYF. This chain links TRBV11-2 with TRBJ2-7; D gene ambiguous. This CDR3 region has 15 residues. Per the germline V gene, CDR1 is SGHAT and CDR2 is FQNNGV. The V end was cut by 6 bases, the J end by 0 bases, with 15 bases between.